This T cell receptor beta chain comes out of a study of blood T cell repertoires in COVID-19. Study-level information: Spain, Italy and the United States supplied samples that represented acute and convalescent COVID-19. The cDNA or gDNA used as material had been derived from T cells, B-cell-depleted T cells, or PBMCs.

V lost 4 bases to trimming and J lost 2 bases; unmatched junction nucleotides: 7. The germline gives CDR1 MNHEY, CDR2 SVGAGI. This CDR3 comprises 15 residues. Authors' analysis steps: By means of reference gene primer amplification, nucleated cell counts were estimated. This table comes from immunoSEQ multiplex PCR, and its TCRdb copy is limited to in-frame clones, with some not included. The V and J calls and clone size come from that table; D and trimming were worked out from the DNA. Of approximately 50,000 clones listed, more than 80% are singletons. Input material: peripheral blood. The V call is TRBV6-5, the J call TRBJ2-5; 7 nucleotides align to TRBD2. The sequence came from a human donor in a cohort sampled during active COVID-19. CDR3: CASSLLGGIQETQYF. The CDR3 nucleotides are TGTGCCAGCAGTTTACTGGGGGGGATTCAAGAGACCCAGTACTTC.